These 24 T cell receptor beta chains share one sample of origin, sequenced in a study of blood T cell repertoires in COVID-19. Clones were sequenced by immunoSEQ multiplex PCR, and TCRdb holds only the in-frame ones, with some missing. The table records about 72,000 clones, around 86% of them present only once. Sequences were obtained from peripheral blood. The origin of the receptors is a man in his 70s with active or convalescent COVID-19.

The chain carries TRBV16 and TRBJ2-7; D gene unclear. Trimming took 1 base from V and 6 from J, leaving 4 bases between them. The CDR3 extends over 11 amino acids. Germline CDR1 reads KGHSY; CDR2 reads FQNENV. CDR3 amino acids: CASSQFGEQYF. The CDR3 nucleotides read TGTGCCAGCAGCCAATTCGGCGAGCAGTACTTC.

V and J are TRBV30 and TRBJ2-2; 9 bases match TRBD2. Germline CDR1 is GTSNPN and CDR2 is SVGIG (reference sequence). The CDR3 spans 19 residues. V gave up 0 bases and J gave up 0 bases; unmatched junction bases: 11. The CDR3 nucleotides read TGTGCCTGGAGTGTACTGAAGCGGGAGGAAGCCGCGAACACCGGGGAGCTGTTTTTT. Amino acids: CAWSVLKREEAANTGELFF.

The V gene is TRBV21-1, the J gene TRBJ2-1; the DNA was not compared with TRBD2, the D call given in the table. TRBV21-1 is assigned pseudogene status. This CDR3 is built from 15 residues. In DNA, the CDR3 is TGTGCCAGCAGCAAAGCCCCGGTGATACACAATGAGCAGTTCTTC. It yields the protein CASSKAPVIHNEQFF.

The chain carries TRBV7-8 and TRBJ2-2, with 9 nucleotides matching TRBD2. The V and J ends lost 5 bases and 6 bases, in that order; junction bases with no gene match: 22. Germline assignment: CDR1 SGHVS and CDR2 FQNEAQ. The CDR3 length is 20 residues. CDR3 nucleotide sequence: TGTGCCAGCAGCCCCTACCGGGTTAGCGGGAGCATCGGGTTGGCCGGGGAGCTGTTTTTT. Its translation: CASSPYRVSGSIGLAGELFF.

This CDR3 is CASSSPGTGDYGYTF. CDR3 bases: TGTGCCAGCAGTTCTCCCGGGACAGGGGACTATGGCTACACCTTC. V usage is TRBV6-5 and J usage is TRBJ1-2, with 10 positions matching TRBD1. Germline CDR1 MNHEY, CDR2 SVGAGI. J gave up 3 bases and V 4 bases, and 5 bases lay outside the gene matches. The CDR3 length is 15 residues.

The rearrangement joins TRBV29-1 to TRBJ2-2; 7 positions match TRBD1. Trimming cost V 5 bases and J 7 bases; bases outside gene matches: 7. The CDR3 has 13 amino acids. In germline, CDR1 is SQVTM, CDR2 ANQGSEA. CDR3 DNA: TGCAGCGTTAAAACAGGGGTTTTCGGGGAGCTGTTTTTT. It codes for CSVKTGVFGELFF.

The rearrangement joins TRBV7-2 to TRBJ1-2, with D uncertain. Trimming cost V 0 bases and J 4 bases, with 6 bases left between them. CDR1 is SGHTA, CDR2 FQGNSA, per germline. CDR3 length: 13 residues. CDR3 coding DNA: TGTGCCAGCAGCTTAGCTCCTTTCTATGGCTACACCTTC. This sequence encodes CASSLAPFYGYTF.

This clone was seen more than once but under ten times. The chain uses TRBV2 and TRBJ1-2; D uncertain. The CDR3 totals 15 residues. Trimming pared 1 base from V and 3 bases from J, leaving 12 bases between. CDR1 and CDR2 (germline): SNHLY, FYNNEI. The CDR3 DNA reads TGTGCCAGCAGTGAAGGGCAGCCGCGGGACTATGGCTACACCTTC. Translating gives CASSEGQPRDYGYTF. The whole variable domain, filled in from reference TRBV2 and TRBJ1-2, reads EPEVTQTPSHQVTQMGQEVILRCVPISNHLYFYWYRQILGQKVEFLVSFYNNEISEKSEIFDDQFSVERPDGSNFTLKIRSTKLEDSAMYFCASSEGQPRDYGYTFGSGTRLTVV.

The genes are TRBV29-1 and TRBJ2-5; the D gene is possibly TRBD1 (5 bases). The CDR3 covers 13 residues. The germline V gene has CDR1 SQVTM and CDR2 ANQGSEA. Trimming took off 7 bases at V and 4 bases at J, with 16 bases between the two ends. The CDR3, as DNA: TGCAGCGCCTTGGACACCCTCGGAGAGACCCAGTACTTC. As protein: CSALDTLGETQYF.

V gene TRBV28 combines with J gene TRBJ1-5, with D unclear. Trimming took 6 bases from V and 4 from J, leaving 13 bases between them. Germline CDR1 is MDHEN and CDR2 is SYDVKM. The CDR3 totals 14 residues. CDR3 region: CASRNSGGNQPQHF. CDR3 DNA: TGTGCCAGCAGGAATTCGGGAGGGAATCAGCCCCAGCATTTT.

V usage is TRBV5-1 and J usage is TRBJ2-7, with 7 bases fitting TRBD1. Germline V gives CDR1 SGHRS, CDR2 YFSETQ. The CDR3 sequence is 14 residues long. The junction had 6 bases not matched to a gene; V was cut back by 0 bases and J by 6 bases. The DNA for the CDR3 is TGCGCCAGCAGCTTGGATAGGTCAGGGGGCGAGCAGTACTTC. It encodes CASSLDRSGGEQYF.

The chain is built from TRBV28 and TRBJ2-2; 8 bases align to TRBD1. The CDR3 loop spans 16 amino acids. Germline V lookup: CDR1 MDHEN, CDR2 SYDVKM. J was trimmed by 5 bases and V by 4 bases; bases with no gene match: 9. The CDR3 sequence is CASSSVPGQETGELFF. The CDR3 DNA reads TGTGCCAGCAGTTCCGTTCCGGGACAGGAAACCGGGGAGCTGTTTTTT.

The rearrangement joins TRBV19 to TRBJ1-3; D is unclear. The germline V gene encodes CDR1 LNHDA and CDR2 SQIVND (reference sequence). The CDR3 contains 15 residues. Trimming removed 4 bases from V and 0 bases from J, with 10 bases in between. The CDR3 bases are TGTGCCAGTAGTAGAGCGGAGGACTCTGGAAACACCATATATTTT. Protein sequence: CASSRAEDSGNTIYF.

The chain employs TRBV19 and TRBJ2-1; D may be TRBD1 (6 bases). In germline, CDR1 is LNHDA, CDR2 SQIVND (reference sequence). The V and J ends lost 0 bases and 2 bases respectively, with 11 bases between them. This CDR3 is built from 16 residues. CDR3 in DNA: TGTGCCAGTAGTATAGATCGAGAGGGGGCCTACAATGAGCAGTTCTTC. The encoded protein is CASSIDREGAYNEQFF.

The chain employs TRBV6-5 and TRBJ1-2, with 8 positions matching TRBD1. CDR1 is MNHEY and CDR2 is SVGAGI in the germline V gene. This CDR3 comprises 13 residues. V was pared by 7 bases and J by 4 bases, with 5 bases of the junction left unmatched. The CDR3 reads CASNRQGSYGYTF. Here the CDR3 DNA reads TGTGCCAGCAACAGACAGGGGAGCTATGGCTACACCTTC.

The chain uses TRBV28 and TRBJ1-5, with TRBD1 matching over 10 bases. The CDR3 is 14 residues long. V was clipped by 9 bases and J by 7 bases; unmatched bases: 9. CDR1 and CDR2 (germline): MDHEN, SYDVKM. The CDR3 sequence: CASIPGTGEQPQHF. CDR3 bases: TGTGCCAGTATTCCCGGGACAGGGGAACAGCCCCAGCATTTT.

V gene TRBV12-3 or TRBV12-4 combines with J gene TRBJ2-2, with unresolved D. This CDR3 is 13 amino acids long. V was clipped by 6 bases and J by 1 base, with 6 bases between them. The DNA of the CDR3 is TGTGCCAGCAGGAGAGGGAACACCGGGGAGCTGTTTTTT. This codes for CASRRGNTGELFF.

The chain has TRBV27 and TRBJ2-1, with TRBD1 matching 8 bases. The germline V gene encodes CDR1 MNHEY and CDR2 SMNVEV (reference sequence). After removal of 8 bases from V and 6 bases from J, the junction contained 9 bases not matched to a gene. The CDR3 spans 14 residues. The CDR3 region is CASRRTGFVNEQFF. For the CDR3, the DNA is TGTGCCAGCCGTAGGACAGGGTTTGTCAATGAGCAGTTCTTC.

V gene TRBV20-1 combines with J gene TRBJ2-5, with 10 bases matching TRBD2. The CDR3 spans 14 residues. Germline-derived CDR1 and CDR2 are DFQATT and SNEGSKA (reference sequence). Trimming took 3 bases from V and 4 from J; bases not matched to a gene: 5. CDR3 loop: CSASPAGGRETQYF. The CDR3, as DNA: TGCAGTGCTAGTCCAGCGGGAGGGCGAGAGACCCAGTACTTC.

This clone came up a few times. The chain combines TRBV11-2 with TRBJ2-5; tentative D call: TRBD1 (5 bases). V was pared by 6 bases and J by 0 bases, with 26 bases between. The CDR3 totals 19 residues. Germline V gives CDR1 SGHAT, CDR2 FQNNGV. The CDR3 here is CASSSPQDPGPEYQETQYF. CDR3 in DNA: TGTGCCAGCAGTTCGCCTCAGGATCCAGGGCCTGAGTACCAAGAGACCCAGTACTTC.

The V and J genes are TRBV6-2 or TRBV6-3 and TRBJ2-1, with TRBD2 identical over 12 bases. The trim removed 5 bases at V and 8 bases at J, leaving 16 bases unmatched. The germline V gene encodes CDR1 MNHEY and CDR2 SVGEGT. The CDR3 is 18 amino acids. The CDR3 spells CASSPHSKLAGGRHEQFF. The CDR3 coding sequence is TGTGCCAGCAGTCCCCATTCTAAACTAGCGGGAGGTCGCCATGAGCAGTTCTTC.

The CDR3 region has the DNA TGTGCCAGTACCCTTTCGGCGGGCGGGAACACTGAAGCTTTCTTT. It is translated as CASTLSAGGNTEAFF. The V call is TRBV19, the J call TRBJ1-1; D is ambiguous. The CDR3 totals 15 residues. CDR1 is LNHDA and CDR2 is SQIVND in the germline V gene (reference sequence). Trimming removed 7 bases from V and 1 base from J, with 16 bases in between.

The V call is TRBV18, the J call TRBJ1-1, with 7 bases aligning to TRBD1. Germline assignment: CDR1 KGHSH and CDR2 LQKENI. V was pared by 3 bases and J by 7 bases, with 11 bases of the junction left unmatched. There are 15 residues in the CDR3. The DNA of the CDR3 is TGTGCCAGCTCACCGGCGACAGGGAAACTCATTGAAGCTTTCTTT. As protein: CASSPATGKLIEAFF.

This chain joins TRBV28 and TRBJ1-5; possibly TRBD1 for D (5 bases). V shed 6 bases and J shed 2 bases, with 14 bases lying between them. The length of the CDR3 is 15 residues. Germline V gene sequence: CDR1 MDHEN, CDR2 SYDVKM. CDR3 sequence: CASSPQGAGNQPQHF. The DNA for the CDR3 is TGTGCCAGCAGCCCCCAGGGTGCGGGCAATCAGCCCCAGCATTTT.